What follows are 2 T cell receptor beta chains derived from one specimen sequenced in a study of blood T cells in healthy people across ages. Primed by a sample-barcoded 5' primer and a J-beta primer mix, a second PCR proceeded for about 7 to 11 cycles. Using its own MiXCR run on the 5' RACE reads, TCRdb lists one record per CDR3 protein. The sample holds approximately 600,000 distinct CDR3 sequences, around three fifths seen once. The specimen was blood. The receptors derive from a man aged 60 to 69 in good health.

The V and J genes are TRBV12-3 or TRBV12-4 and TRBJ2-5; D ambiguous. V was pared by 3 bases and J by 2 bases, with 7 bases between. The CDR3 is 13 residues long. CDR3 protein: CASSFDTQETQYF. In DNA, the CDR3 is TGTGCCAGCAGTTTTGACACTCAAGAGACCCAGTACTTC.

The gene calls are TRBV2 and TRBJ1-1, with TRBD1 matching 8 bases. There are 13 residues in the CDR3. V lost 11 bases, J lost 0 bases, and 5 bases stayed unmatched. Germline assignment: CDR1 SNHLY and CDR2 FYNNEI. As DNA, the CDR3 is TGTGCCGGGAGGACAGGGATGAACACTGAAGCTTTCTTT. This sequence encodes CAGRTGMNTEAFF.